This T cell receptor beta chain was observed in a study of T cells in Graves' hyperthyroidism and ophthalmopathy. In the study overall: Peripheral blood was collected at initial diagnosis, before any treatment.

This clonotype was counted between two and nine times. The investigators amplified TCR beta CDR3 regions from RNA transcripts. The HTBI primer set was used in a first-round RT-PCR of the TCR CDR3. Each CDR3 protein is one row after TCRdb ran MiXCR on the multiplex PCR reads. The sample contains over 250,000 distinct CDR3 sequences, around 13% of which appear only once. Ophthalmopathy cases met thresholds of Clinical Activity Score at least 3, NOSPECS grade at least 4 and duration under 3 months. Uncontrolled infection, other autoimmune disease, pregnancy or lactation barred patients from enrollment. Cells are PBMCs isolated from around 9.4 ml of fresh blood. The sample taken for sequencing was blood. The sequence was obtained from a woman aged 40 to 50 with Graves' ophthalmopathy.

As DNA, the CDR3 is TGTGCCACCAGTCAATCCGGACGAGATCAGCCCCAGCATTTT. Its protein is CATSQSGRDQPQHF. The V gene is TRBV24-1, the J gene TRBJ1-5; D uncertain. The CDR3 contains 14 residues. With 6 bases removed from V and 5 bases from J, the gap between germline ends came to 13 bases. Germline assignment: CDR1 KGHDR and CDR2 SFDVKD.